These 21 T cell receptor beta chains originate from one sample sequenced in a study of beta chain features in type 1 diabetes. Sequencing targeted expressed TCRB transcripts, as all isolated RNA had been reverse transcribed. The table came from immunoSEQ multiplex PCR; TCRdb's copy has only in-frame clones and leaves some out. The table includes fewer than 250,000 clones, under 70% detected once. The sequencing input was naive CD4+ T cells from blood. The receptors were sampled from a man aged 30-40 years in good health.

There are a few counts of this clone. This chain uses TRBV14 with TRBJ2-7; no reliable D call. CDR3 length: 13 amino acids. Germline CDR1 reads SGHDN; CDR2 reads FVKESK. Trimming took off 0 bases at V and 2 bases at J, with 5 bases between the two ends. The CDR3 loop reads CASSQEPAYEQYF. CDR3 nucleotide sequence: TGTGCCAGCAGCCAAGAGCCAGCCTACGAGCAGTACTTC.

Notes on this clone: This sample also contains other DNA sequences that code for the same CDR3. The chain combines TRBV5-1 with TRBJ2-7, with TRBD1 as a possible D gene (5 bases). Germline values: CDR1 SGHRS, CDR2 YFSETQ. V was pared by 0 bases and J by 5 bases, with 6 bases between. This CDR3 is 12 amino acids long. CDR3 nucleotide sequence: TGCGCCAGCAGCTTGGCAGGGAACGAGCAGTACTTC. The encoded protein is CASSLAGNEQYF. The variable domain in full, completed from reference TRBV5-1 and TRBJ2-7, reads KAGVTQTPRYLIKTRGQQVTLSCSPISGHRSVSWYQQTPGQGLQFLFEYFSETQRNKGNFPGRFSGRQFSNSRSEMNVSTLELGDSALYLCASSLAGNEQYFGPGTRLTVT.

V gene TRBV11-2 combines with J gene TRBJ2-5; D unclear. The germline V gene has CDR1 SGHAT and CDR2 FQNNGV. Trimming pared 6 bases from V and 2 bases from J, leaving 13 bases between. The CDR3 extends over 14 amino acids. The CDR3 bases are TGTGCCAGCAGATCCACCCGGAGTCAAGAGACCCAGTACTTC. Translated, it gives CASRSTRSQETQYF. Supplemented by reference TRBV11-2 and TRBJ2-5, the full variable domain reads EAGVAQSPRYKIIEKRQSVAFWCNPISGHATLYWYQQILGQGPKLLIQFQNNGVVDDSQLPKDRFSAERLKGVDSTLKIQPAKLEDSAVYLCASRSTRSQETQYFGPGTRLLVL.

CDR3 bases: TGCAGCGTTGAGGGACAGATATACAATGAGCAGTTCTTC. Its protein product is CSVEGQIYNEQFF. The V gene is TRBV29-1, the J gene TRBJ2-1; 7 positions agree with TRBD1. CDR3 length equals 13 residues. CDR1 and CDR2 from the germline V gene are SQVTM and ANQGSEA. V trimming: 3 bases; J trimming: 4 bases; junction bases outside the gene matches: 3.

The chain has TRBV14 and TRBJ2-1; the D is unclear. The CDR3 loop spans 16 amino acids. CDR1 and CDR2 (germline): SGHDN, FVKESK. The V end was cut by 0 bases, the J end by 8 bases, with 17 bases between. The CDR3 nucleotides read TGTGCCAGCAGCCAAGATCGCGGAGCCCGCGTGGATGAGCAGTTCTTC. Translated: CASSQDRGARVDEQFF.

The CDR3 protein is CASSLAGGNQETQYF. Written as DNA, the CDR3 is TGTGCCAGCAGCTTAGCGGGGGGTAACCAAGAGACCCAGTACTTC. The J gene is TRBJ2-5, the V gene TRBV11-1; tentative D call: TRBD2 (6 bases). The V end lost 0 bases, the J end lost 0 bases, and 8 bases lay between the germline ends. Germline CDR1 SGHAT, CDR2 FQDESV (reference sequence). This CDR3 is 15 amino acids long.

Only one count was recorded for this clone. The V call is TRBV5-1, the J call TRBJ2-7; no clear D gene. The V gene lost 0 bases and the J gene lost 4 bases, with 8 bases spanning the gap. Germline CDR1 and CDR2: SGHRS and YFSETQ. The CDR3 spans 13 residues. CDR3 in amino acids: CASSLAWRYEQYF. The DNA for the CDR3 is TGCGCCAGCAGCTTGGCTTGGAGATACGAGCAGTACTTC.

This clone was detected a few times. The chain carries TRBV29-1 and TRBJ2-7; 10 bases are shared with TRBD1. J gave up 4 bases and V 4 bases, and 7 bases lay outside the gene matches. Germline V gene data show CDR1 as SQVTM and CDR2 as ANQGSEA. This CDR3 is built from 14 residues. This CDR3 reads CSVAPRQGAYEQYF. In DNA form, the CDR3 reads TGCAGCGTTGCCCCAAGACAGGGGGCGTACGAGCAGTACTTC.

The V gene is TRBV29-1, the J gene TRBJ2-1; 10 bases are a match to TRBD2. The germline V gene encodes CDR1 SQVTM and CDR2 ANQGSEA. The V segment lost 6 bases and the J segment 4 bases; nucleotides outside the gene matches: 9. The CDR3 extends over 15 amino acids. CDR3: CSVAGTSAGYNEQFF. DNA for the CDR3: TGCAGCGTCGCCGGGACTAGCGCTGGATACAATGAGCAGTTCTTC.

The chain couples TRBV29-1 to TRBJ2-1; D is perhaps TRBD2 (6 bases). Germline V CDR1 and CDR2: SQVTM, ANQGSEA. V lost 0 bases to trimming and J lost 4 bases, with 13 bases between them. This CDR3 is built from 15 residues. This chain's CDR3 is CSVEEYLALYNEQFF. CDR3 bases: TGCAGCGTTGAAGAGTATCTAGCGCTGTACAATGAGCAGTTCTTC.

The genes are TRBV30 and TRBJ2-7; D is unresolved. The CDR3 has 16 residues. V was trimmed by 0 bases and J by 4 bases, leaving 19 bases between them. Germline CDR1 reads GTSNPN; CDR2 reads SVGIG (reference sequence). The CDR3 reads CAWSVKPSVLRYEQYF. The CDR3 coding sequence is TGTGCCTGGAGTGTAAAACCCTCCGTCCTAAGGTACGAGCAGTACTTC. The full variable domain, in which reference TRBV30 and TRBJ2-7 provide the parts outside the CDR3, is SQTIHQWPATLVQPVGSPLSLECTVEGTSNPNLYWYRQAAGRGLQLLFYSVGIGQISSEVPQNLSASRPQDRQFILSSKKLLLSDSGFYLCAWSVKPSVLRYEQYFGPGTRLTVT.

The J gene is TRBJ2-5, the V gene TRBV11-2; the D is unclear. Looked up from germline, CDR1 is SGHAT and CDR2 is FQNNGV. The V end lost 1 base, the J end lost 5 bases, and 5 bases lay between the germline ends. This CDR3 contains 12 residues. CDR3: CASSLGRETQYF. The CDR3 DNA reads TGTGCCAGCAGCTTAGGTCGGGAGACCCAGTACTTC.

The chain employs TRBV4-3 and TRBJ2-1, with TRBD1 identical over 8 bases. V dropped 5 bases and J dropped 7; count of bases not matched to a gene: 7. The CDR3 consists of 14 residues. In germline, CDR1 is LGHNA, CDR2 YSLEER. The CDR3 loop is CASSFWTGTNEQFF. CDR3 nucleotides: TGCGCCAGCAGCTTCTGGACAGGGACGAATGAGCAGTTCTTC.

The rearrangement links TRBV15 to TRBJ2-7, with a tentative D call TRBD1 (6 bases). The CDR3 is made up of 14 amino acids. The V end lost 3 bases, the J end lost 1 base, and 10 bases lay between the germline ends. CDR1 is LNHNV, CDR2 YYDKDF, per germline (reference sequence). The CDR3 region has the DNA TGTGCCACCAGCAGCAGAACAGGGTCCTACGAGCAGTACTTC. Protein sequence: CATSSRTGSYEQYF.

This rearrangement joins TRBV9 to TRBJ2-3; 11 bases align to TRBD2. This CDR3 has 16 amino acids. The ends lost 4 bases at V and 2 bases at J; junction bases unmatched: 6. The germline gives CDR1 SGDLS, CDR2 YYNGEE. The chain's CDR3 is CASSLGLAALTDTQYF. CDR3 nucleotides: TGTGCCAGCAGCCTGGGACTAGCGGCTCTCACAGATACGCAGTATTTT.

V and J are TRBV29-1 and TRBJ2-7; D not resolved. The CDR3 contains 13 residues. Trimming took 5 bases from V and 5 from J, leaving 16 bases between them. Germline-derived CDR1 and CDR2 are SQVTM and ANQGSEA. CDR3 nucleotides: TGCAGCGTTCGGAAACTGCTATCCCACGAGCAGTACTTC. Protein sequence: CSVRKLLSHEQYF.

The V and J genes are TRBV6-5 and TRBJ2-7; TRBD1 might be the D (6 bases). Germline-derived CDR1 and CDR2 are MNHEY and SVGAGI. V was clipped by 6 bases and J by 6 bases, with 12 bases between them. This CDR3 contains 12 residues. CDR3 loop: CASSREGGEQYF. CDR3 in DNA: TGTGCCAGCAGCCGGGAAGGGGGCGAGCAGTACTTC.

The chain recombines TRBV28 with TRBJ2-7; 11 positions agree with TRBD2. The length of the CDR3 is 14 residues. CDR1 is MDHEN, CDR2 SYDVKM, per germline. Trimming took 6 bases from V and 9 from J; bases not matched to a gene: 10. The CDR3 sequence: CASRRLAGRGGQYF. CDR3 DNA sequence: TGTGCCAGCAGACGACTAGCGGGACGAGGAGGGCAGTACTTC.

The rearrangement uses TRBV6-5 and TRBJ2-7, with D possibly matching TRBD1 (5 bases). The CDR3 is made up of 15 amino acids. Per germline, CDR1 MNHEY and CDR2 SVGAGI. Trimming pared 7 bases from V and 5 bases from J, leaving 21 bases between. CDR3 DNA sequence: TGTGCCAGCAATTCCCAGGGTCGGCCAAGGGACGAGCAGTACTTC. Its translation is CASNSQGRPRDEQYF.

The J gene is TRBJ2-3, the V gene TRBV5-4, with 9 bases matching TRBD2. Germline trimming cut 4 bases from V and 2 bases from J; bases unmatched to any gene: 11. Germline lookup yields CDR1 SGHNT and CDR2 YYREEE (reference sequence). CDR3 length: 17 residues. The CDR3, as DNA: TGTGCCAGCAGCCAAATACCAGCTAGCGGGATCACAGATACGCAGTATTTT. This gives the protein CASSQIPASGITDTQYF.

The gene calls are TRBV25-1 and TRBJ2-5; 8 positions agree with TRBD1. J gave up 1 base and V 4 bases, and 5 bases lay outside the gene matches. Looked up from germline, CDR1 is MGHDK and CDR2 is SYGVNS. The CDR3 contains 15 residues. The CDR3: CASSAPDRAQETQYF. CDR3 in DNA: TGTGCCAGCAGTGCCCCGGACAGGGCCCAAGAGACCCAGTACTTC.